Each of the 7 T cell receptor beta chains below was sequenced from the same sample in a study of blood T cells in healthy people across ages. For the second PCR, which ran for roughly 7 to 11 cycles, a sample-barcoded 5' primer and a J-beta primer mix were used. TCRdb re-derived calls from the 5' RACE reads in MiXCR, one entry per CDR3 protein. The data contain under 850,000 distinct CDR3 sequences, roughly 35% of them singletons. Sequences were obtained from blood. These receptors came from a man in his late teens or twenties in good health.

Concerning this clonotype itself: An end of the junction differs from the germline gene, which may be a read error. This sequence joins TRBV7-2 and TRBJ2-1; 7 nucleotides match TRBD2. The CDR3 length is 16 residues. Germline CDR1 and CDR2: SGHTA and FQGNSA. In DNA form, the CDR3 reads TGTGCCAGCAGCACCCAGAGCGGGGCCTCCAACAATGAGCAGTTCTTC. It translates to CASSTQSGASNNEQFF. The full variable domain, in which reference TRBV7-2 and TRBJ2-1 provide the parts outside the CDR3, is GAGVSQSPSNKVTEKGKDVELRCDPISGHTALYWYRQSLGQGLEFLIYFQGNSAPDKSGLPSDRFSAERTGGSVSTLTIQRTQQEDSAVYLCASSTQSGASNNEQFFGPGTRLTVL.

This clonotype was picked up a small number of times. This chain links TRBV5-1 with TRBJ2-5, with TRBD1 matching over 9 bases. Germline CDR1 SGHRS, CDR2 YFSETQ. The CDR3 runs 16 residues. The V segment lost 4 bases and the J segment 2 bases; nucleotides outside the gene matches: 9. This CDR3 is CASSNGGQGRQETQYF. The CDR3 DNA reads as TGCGCCAGCAGCAACGGAGGACAGGGGCGGCAAGAGACCCAGTACTTC.

This clonotype was detected only once. CDR3: CASSLGGASWGETQYF. The CDR3 DNA is TGTGCCAGCAGCTTAGGAGGAGCTAGTTGGGGAGAGACCCAGTACTTC. V is TRBV7-9 and J is TRBJ2-5; D is unresolved. Germline lookup yields CDR1 SEHNR and CDR2 FQNEAQ (reference sequence). The CDR3 totals 16 residues. The ends were cut back, 1 base at V and 4 bases at J, with 16 bases in the middle. Combining the CDR3 with reference TRBV7-9 and TRBJ2-5 gives the whole variable domain DTGVSQNPRHKITKRGQNVTFRCDPISEHNRLYWYRQTLGQGPEFLTYFQNEAQLEKSRLLSDRFSAERPKGSFSTLEIQRTEQGDSAMYLCASSLGGASWGETQYFGPGTRLLVL.

This clonotype was recorded only once. It may be a read error: a sequence one base away is much more abundant. The rearrangement links TRBV18 to TRBJ2-1; 7 nucleotides line up with TRBD2. This CDR3 region has 14 residues. The germline gives CDR1 KGHSH, CDR2 LQKENI. For the CDR3, the DNA is TGTGCCGGCTCACCACCAGGCAATAGCGGGCAGCAGTTCTTC. This translates into CAGSPPGNSGQQFF.

This sequence joins TRBV7-9 and TRBJ1-6; D is possibly TRBD1 (5 bases). Germline values: CDR1 SEHNR, CDR2 FQNEAQ (reference sequence). The V gene lost 5 bases and the J gene lost 8 bases, with 16 bases spanning the gap. This CDR3 has 15 residues. As DNA, the CDR3 is TGTGCCAGCAGCACGGGACGGGAAGTTGATTCACCCCTCCACTTT. Amino acid sequence: CASSTGREVDSPLHF.

This chain joins TRBV7-9 and TRBJ1-6; D unclear. This CDR3 spans 12 amino acids. V was cut by 3 bases and J by 7 bases, with 4 bases left in between. Germline CDR1 is SEHNR and CDR2 is FQNEAQ (reference sequence). DNA for the CDR3: TGTGCCAGCAGCTTGACCAATTCACCCCTCCACTTT. As protein: CASSLTNSPLHF. The full variable domain, with the rest looked up from reference TRBV7-9 and TRBJ1-6, is DTGVSQNPRHKITKRGQNVTFRCDPISEHNRLYWYRQTLGQGPEFLTYFQNEAQLEKSRLLSDRFSAERPKGSFSTLEIQRTEQGDSAMYLCASSLTNSPLHFGNGTRLTVT.

The chain uses TRBV12-3 or TRBV12-4 and TRBJ1-1, with 12 bases fitting TRBD1. CDR3 size: 17 residues. Trimming at V came to 5 bases and at J to 5 bases, leaving 12 bases not matched to a gene. The CDR3 region is CASSPGTGGGGVTEAFF. CDR3 bases: TGTGCCAGCAGTCCCGGGACAGGGGGCGGGGGGGTAACTGAAGCTTTCTTT.